The 30 T cell receptor beta chains given below trace back to one sample, sequenced in a study of tumor-infiltrating lymphocytes in primary liver carcinoma. cDNA specific to TCR beta was made from around 470 ng of total RNA, with a constant-region primer employed for priming. A slightly modified ARM-PCR protocol with three nested multiplex PCR rounds produced these TCR beta libraries. TRBV1-TRBV30 forward and Cbeta reverse primers drove the first two roughly 10-cycle rounds. MiXCR was run by TCRdb on the multiplex PCR reads, yielding one entry per CDR3 protein. The sample has about 110,000 distinct CDR3 sequences, 50% to 65% seen once. It was from about 19-30 mg of unsorted bulk tissue that RNA and DNA were co-extracted. Sequenced sample: liver tumor tissue from sampling region 1. As for subset: tumor region T1, superior pole. The receptors originated from a woman in her sixties or seventies with primary liver carcinoma and hepatitis B virus infection.

CDR3 sequence (DNA): TGTGCCAGCAGCTTAATTCGGACGTCCCTCGGGAGGGGGGAGGCCGAGTACTTC. Residues: CASSLIRTSLGRGEAEYF. The chain has TRBV11-2 and TRBJ2-5, with TRBD2 matching 8 bases. This CDR3 is 18 amino acids long. With V trimmed by 2 bases and J by 12 bases, 23 bases remained unmatched. Germline V CDR1 and CDR2: SGHAT, FQNNGV.

Of note for this clonotype: No conserved phenylalanine or tryptophan is present at the end of the CDR3, so a read error is the likely explanation. Because the CDR3's place on the DNA is in doubt, the DNA is left out and the CDR3 is given as listed by TCRdb. The chain joins TRBV11-2 to TRBJ2-5; whether TRBD1, the table's D call, matches the DNA was not checked. The length of the CDR3 is 15 amino acids, counting both ends. Looked up from germline, CDR1 is SGHAT and CDR2 is FQNNGV. Here the CDR3 reads CASSRESGVWVTQYL.

This clonotype was seen more than once but under ten times. The gene calls are TRBV5-4 and TRBJ1-1; D ambiguous. The CDR3 consists of 13 residues. V was cut by 3 bases and J by 5 bases, with 11 bases left in between. Germline CDR1 and CDR2: SGHNT and YYREEE (reference sequence). In nucleotides, the CDR3 is TGTGCCAGCAGCTCCCCTCCAGCGACTGAAGCTTTCTTT. This codes for CASSSPPATEAFF.

The chain recombines TRBV28 with TRBJ2-1; TRBD2 matches 9 bases. Unmatched junction bases numbered 8, after V lost 3 bases and J lost 8 bases. CDR1 and CDR2 (germline): MDHEN, SYDVKM. The CDR3 covers 15 residues. The CDR3 spells CASSLAQAGGYEQFF. DNA of the CDR3: TGTGCCAGCAGTTTGGCCCAAGCGGGAGGATATGAGCAGTTCTTC.

This clonotype showed up just once. The junction departs from germline at one end; a sequencing error may be responsible. The V gene is TRBV6-5, the J gene TRBJ1-4, with D perhaps matching TRBD1 (6 bases). The CDR3 runs 14 residues. Germline CDR1 MNHEY, CDR2 SVGAGI. The CDR3 nucleotides are TGCGCCAGCAGTCGGACAGCAACTAATGAAAAACTGTTTTTT. Encoded protein: CASSRTATNEKLFF.

In this sample, this clonotype turned up many times. This sequence joins TRBV11-2 and TRBJ1-2; perhaps TRBD1 as D (6 bases). The CDR3 consists of 15 residues. CDR1 is SGHAT, CDR2 FQNNGV, per germline. The V end was cut by 1 base, the J end by 4 bases, with 13 bases between. CDR3 amino acids: CASSLAPRGRYGYTF. As DNA, the CDR3 is TGTGCCAGCAGCTTAGCCCCCCGGGGGCGCTATGGCTACACCTTC.

On this clonotype: A much larger clone lies a single base off, so this may be a read error. This chain connects TRBV4-2 to TRBJ2-3; TRBD2 agrees at 10 bases. This CDR3 spans 17 amino acids. Germline V gene data show CDR1 as LGHNA and CDR2 as YNFKEQ. The CDR3 DNA follows: TGTGCCAGCAGCCAAGTTGGGAGCGGGGGGGTCACAGATATGCAGTATTTT. Translating it yields CASSQVGSGGVTDMQYF.

This chain connects TRBV6-4 to TRBJ2-1; TRBD2 matches at 10 bases. The V gene's germline CDR1 is MRHNA and CDR2 SNTAGT. The CDR3 consists of 16 residues. With 2 bases clipped from V and 5 bases from J, the junction kept 6 bases outside the gene matches. CDR3 amino acids: CASSDTAGGGNNEQFF. The CDR3 DNA follows: TGTGCCAGCAGTGACACAGCGGGAGGGGGAAACAATGAGCAGTTCTTC.

A remark on this clonotype: No conserved phenylalanine or tryptophan ends this CDR3, so it is likely a read error. The limits of the CDR3 on the DNA are not certain, so only TCRdb's listed CDR3 is given. The V gene is TRBV29-1, the J gene TRBJ2-5; TRBD2, the table's D call, was not compared with the DNA. Germline CDR1 SQVTM, CDR2 ANQGSEA. The CDR3 is 11 amino acids long, termini counted. CDR3 sequence reads: CSVDGLEAQYI.

Points on this clonotype: A much larger clone is a single base away; this may be a read error. The chain employs TRBV6-2 or TRBV6-3 and TRBJ2-2, with 10 bases that match TRBD2. CDR1 and CDR2 from the germline V gene are MNHEY and SVGEGT. The CDR3 runs 15 residues. The V and J ends lost 9 bases and 3 bases, in that order; junction bases with no gene match: 7. CDR3 sequence: CARSQAGGYTGELFF. The CDR3 nucleotides are TGTGCCAGGAGTCAAGCGGGAGGGTACACCGGGGAGCTGTTTTTT.

The chain recombines TRBV12-3 or TRBV12-4 with TRBJ1-1; tentatively, D is TRBD1 (5 bases). V was shortened by 3 bases and J by 7 bases, with 12 bases between the two germline ends. This CDR3 has 13 residues. In DNA form, the CDR3 reads TGTGCCAGCAGTTTCGCAGGGAGTATTGAAGCTTTCTTT. Residues: CASSFAGSIEAFF.

By frequency in the sample, this clonotype is medium-sized (0.01 to 0.1%). The chain is built from TRBV4-1 and TRBJ2-1; D is possibly TRBD2 (5 bases). The CDR3 contains 15 residues. The germline V gene encodes CDR1 MGHRA and CDR2 YSYEKL. Trimming removed 1 base from V and 0 bases from J, with 7 bases in between. CDR3 protein: CASSQAEGSYNEQFF. The CDR3 DNA is TGCGCCAGCAGCCAAGCCGAGGGCTCCTACAATGAGCAGTTCTTC.

On this clonotype: The junction shows a germline mismatch at one end, possibly a read error. V and J are TRBV12-3 or TRBV12-4 and TRBJ1-1; D possibly corresponds to TRBD1 (5 bases). The CDR3 extends over 16 amino acids. This CDR3 reads CASSLPGGVPNTEVFF. The CDR3 bases are TGTGCCAGCAGTTTACCGGGGGGGGTGCCTAACACTGAAGTTTTCTTT.

In this sample, this clonotype turned up a few times. A much larger clonotype is one base distant, so this may be a read error. V and J are TRBV12-3 or TRBV12-4 and TRBJ1-2, with 7 bases that match TRBD1. The CDR3 spans 14 residues. J lost 8 bases, V lost 5 bases, and 11 bases had no gene match. The CDR3 DNA follows: TGTGCCAGCAGTATTCGACAGGGTGCAGAGGGCTACACCTTC. It specifies CASSIRQGAEGYTF.

In the case of this clonotype: Since a much larger clone is just one base distant, this may be a read error. The V gene is TRBV6-5, the J gene TRBJ1-2; D is possibly TRBD1 (5 bases). The CDR3 is made up of 17 amino acids. CDR1 and CDR2 (germline): MNHEY, SVGAGI. The chain's CDR3 is CDSRETNGVVANYGYTF. Written as DNA, the CDR3 is TGTGACAGCAGGGAAACAAACGGGGTTGTGGCTAACTATGGCTACACCTTC.

This clonotype was recorded a few times. The chain is built from TRBV30 and TRBJ2-2; 7 bases are shared with TRBD1. The CDR3 loop spans 17 amino acids. J was trimmed by 3 bases and V by 2 bases; bases with no gene match: 12. The germline V gene encodes CDR1 GTSNPN and CDR2 SVGIG (reference sequence). In nucleotides, the CDR3 is TGTGCCTGGAGTCCGCCTAACGCAGGGGGTGACACCGGGGAGCTGTTTTTT. Its translation is CAWSPPNAGGDTGELFF. Supplemented by reference TRBV30 and TRBJ2-2, the full variable domain reads SQTIHQWPATLVQPVGSPLSLECTVEGTSNPNLYWYRQAAGRGLQLLFYSVGIGQISSEVPQNLSASRPQDRQFILSSKKLLLSDSGFYLCAWSPPNAGGDTGELFFGEGSRLTVL.

This clonotype showed up just once. Sequence at one end of the junction differs from germline and may be a read error. V usage is TRBV6-6 and J usage is TRBJ2-1; TRBD1 or TRBD2 may be the D gene (5 bases each). Germline-derived CDR1 and CDR2 are MNHNY and SVGAGI (reference sequence). The CDR3 is 13 amino acids. CDR3 in amino acids: CTSNREGRGEQFF. CDR3 DNA: TGTACCAGCAACCGCGAGGGGAGAGGTGAGCAGTTCTTC.

Comment on this clonotype: A read error may be the cause here, since a much bigger clone is one base away. This rearrangement joins TRBV29-1 to TRBJ1-4, with a tentative D call TRBD1 (6 bases). The CDR3 contains 13 residues. Looked up from germline, CDR1 is SQVTM and CDR2 is ANQGSEA. V was pared by 7 bases and J by 3 bases, with 12 bases between. CDR3 sequence (DNA): TGCAGCGCTACAGGGATGGCTAATGAAAAACTGTTTTTT. It yields the protein CSATGMANEKLFF.

Note on this clonotype: One base away lies a much larger clone, so this may be a sequencing read error. This chain uses TRBV12-3 or TRBV12-4 with TRBJ2-3; D tentatively reads TRBD1 or TRBD2 (6 bases each). The germline V and J ends were trimmed by 2 bases and 7 bases, with 16 bases remaining between them. CDR3 length: 15 residues. CDR3 in amino acids: CASSLMGGIGNTQYF. The CDR3 DNA is TGTGCCAGCAGTTTAATGGGGGGCATAGGAAATACGCAGTATTTT.

DNA of the CDR3: TGCGCCAGCAGCTTACAGCGGGACGGCGAGCAGTACTTC. This translates into CASSLQRDGEQYF. The chain recombines TRBV5-1 with TRBJ2-7; TRBD2 agrees at 7 bases. CDR3 size: 13 residues. CDR1 is SGHRS and CDR2 is YFSETQ in the germline V gene. Trimming took 2 bases from V and 6 from J; bases not matched to a gene: 5. Combining the CDR3 with reference TRBV5-1 and TRBJ2-7 gives the whole variable domain KAGVTQTPRYLIKTRGQQVTLSCSPISGHRSVSWYQQTPGQGLQFLFEYFSETQRNKGNFPGRFSGRQFSNSRSEMNVSTLELGDSALYLCASSLQRDGEQYFGPGTRLTVT.

Regarding this clonotype: A much more abundant neighbour one base away suggests this may be a read error. The CDR3 does not close with the conserved phenylalanine or tryptophan, likely indicating a read error. This chain links TRBV29-1 with TRBJ2-7; 7 bases align to TRBD2. V was clipped by 6 bases and J by 6 bases; unmatched bases: 5. There are 11 residues in the CDR3. Germline-derived CDR1 and CDR2 are SQVTM and ANQGSEA. Written as DNA, the CDR3 is TGCAGCGTCGGACTAGTCCGCGAGCAGTACTCC. It encodes CSVGLVREQYS.

In regard to this clonotype: Germline and junction disagree at one end, which may indicate a read error. This chain connects TRBV6-5 to TRBJ1-2, with D uncertain. The CDR3 loop spans 14 amino acids. The germline gives CDR1 MNHEY, CDR2 SVGAGI. CDR3 sequence (DNA): TGTGCCCGCAGTTACTCGGGGTGGGGCTATGGCTACACCTTC. Amino acids: CARSYSGWGYGYTF.

This chain uses TRBV6-5 with TRBJ2-2, with TRBD2 identical over 9 bases. The CDR3 runs 19 residues. CDR1 is MNHEY, CDR2 SVGAGI, per germline. V lost 10 bases to trimming and J lost 1 base; unmatched junction nucleotides: 19. The CDR3 here is CANQSPRLAGAKNTGELFF. For the CDR3, the DNA is TGTGCCAACCAATCCCCAAGATTAGCGGGAGCGAAGAACACCGGGGAGCTGTTTTTT.

Notes on this clonotype: Being one base from a much bigger clone, this may be a read error. V and J are TRBV28 and TRBJ2-7, with D tentatively TRBD2 (5 bases). The germline V and J ends were trimmed by 7 bases and 0 bases, with 13 bases remaining between them. The CDR3 consists of 14 residues. Germline V CDR1 and CDR2: MDHEN, SYDVKM. CDR3 region: CASISFGSSYEQYF. The CDR3 DNA follows: TGTGCCAGCATAAGCTTTGGGAGCTCCTACGAGCAGTACTTC.

The chain recombines TRBV12-3 or TRBV12-4 with TRBJ2-1, with TRBD2 as a possible D gene (5 bases). The CDR3 runs to 16 residues. Trimming stripped 10 bases from V and 5 bases from J, with 24 bases between. The CDR3 DNA sequence: TGTGCCAACAATCCCCTTGTTTCTAGCTTCAACAATGAGCAGTTCTTC. Protein sequence: CANNPLVSSFNNEQFF.

Ten or more counts support this clonotype. The chain employs TRBV14 and TRBJ2-1; 9 bases match TRBD2. Germline-derived CDR1 and CDR2 are SGHDN and FVKESK. V trimming: 4 bases; J trimming: 2 bases; junction bases outside the gene matches: 6. The CDR3 is 16 residues long. The CDR3, as DNA: TGTGCCAGCAGCCTGGGACTAGCTACTCCCTACAATGAGCAGTTCTTC. Protein: CASSLGLATPYNEQFF.

This chain joins TRBV29-1 and TRBJ1-1; perhaps TRBD1 as D (5 bases). The germline V gene encodes CDR1 SQVTM and CDR2 ANQGSEA. The CDR3 totals 15 residues. In DNA, the CDR3 is TGCAACATTGGCCCGAGACAGAGCCTGAACACTGAAGCTTTCTTT. Amino acid sequence: CNIGPRQSLNTEAFF.

In the case of this clonotype: The junction departs from germline at one end; a sequencing error may be responsible. The V and J genes are TRBV7-8 and TRBJ2-2, with 7 bases lining up with TRBD1. This CDR3 is 18 amino acids long. Germline V gene data show CDR1 as SGHVS and CDR2 as FQNEAQ. DNA for the CDR3: TGTGCCAGCAGCACCCTGACAGGGCTGGGGGCGGACACCGGGGAGCTGTCTTTT. Amino acid sequence: CASSTLTGLGADTGELSF.

This chain uses TRBV28 with TRBJ1-5, with a tentative D call TRBD1 (6 bases). This CDR3 spans 13 amino acids. The germline gives CDR1 MDHEN, CDR2 SYDVKM. The CDR3 reads CALGGGGNQPQHF. DNA for the CDR3: TGTGCTTTAGGGGGGGGAGGCAATCAGCCCCAGCATTTT.

This clonotype has just one count. The chain employs TRBV5-1 and TRBJ2-1; 13 bases map to TRBD2. This CDR3 comprises 22 residues. Unmatched junction bases numbered 23, after V lost 4 bases and J lost 4 bases. Germline CDR1 and CDR2: SGHRS and YFSETQ. CDR3 DNA sequence: TGCGCCAGCAGCGTTGTGGGGACTCCGGAACTAGCGGGAGGGGCCAGGTACAATGAGCAGTTCTTC. It is translated as CASSVVGTPELAGGARYNEQFF.